This paragraph covers one T cell receptor (beta chain) sequence. The specificity of this receptor is unknown. No much larger clone is present one base from it, and per-base qualities are unavailable. This specimen's treatment or condition label, interpreted: roughly 11-day PBMC culture with coronavirus spike peptide pools or control peptides (ViraFEST assay). The ViraFEST assay was used in the study, in which antigen-specific T cells were expanded with peptide pools and expanded clonotypes were subsequently identified by TCR sequencing. Positive SARS-CoV-2 PCR tests in the convalescent patients dated from March to December 2020, before Alpha, Beta and Delta variants emerged in the United States. Each well held 2.2 million or so PBMCs cultured in IMDM containing roughly 5% human AB serum and around 10 IU/ml IL-2, with approximately 9.2 ug/ml peptide pools added. Half of the culture medium was replaced with fresh IL-2-containing medium on days 3 and 7. CD4+ T cells were isolated after approximately eleven days of culture through negative selection using the EasySep CD4+ T cell isolation kit. Ficoll-Paque Plus gradient centrifugation was used to isolate PBMCs from whole blood, and the isolated PBMCs were then either used fresh or cryopreserved at -140C. In general, triplicate wells were set up for every culture condition.

Libraries were prepared through PCR. DNA from cultured CD4+ T cells underwent TCR sequencing with the Oncomine TCR Beta short-read assay at the Johns Hopkins FTIC core. Genomic DNA was extracted from the cultured CD4+ T cells with the QIAamp micro DNA kit. The Oncomine TCR Beta libraries from cultured CD4+ T cells were pooled using unique dual indexes and then sequenced on an Illumina iSeq 100. Concerning the study's data processing: Non-productive sequences were removed, and CDR3s not starting with C, not ending with F or W, or shorter than 7 amino acids were discarded. Antigen-specific clonotypes were identified with the MANAFEST web application by comparing peptide-stimulated wells with reference and other culture wells. Positive clones required FDR below 0.05, an odds ratio above 5, and productive frequency above 0.1% in at least two of three replicate wells. Clonotypes that were significantly expanded in both SARS-CoV-2 spike wells and at least one common cold coronavirus spike condition were defined as cross-reactive. CDR3 homology was assessed with Levenshtein distances (stringdist) and unrooted phylogenetic trees (ape) in R version 3.6.1. TCRdb itself trimmed the public reads at Q25 with fastp, ran MiXCR and retained productive beta chains. One record per CDR3 amino acid sequence lists the most common genes and DNA. The V and J calls reflect TCRdb's pipeline rather than the authors' work. In this sample the table shows about 11,000 distinct CDR3 sequences, 53% of which occur a single time. The leading ten clones occupy approximately 12% of the sample.

These data originate in a study of vaccination and CD4 T cells after COVID-19 (dated by TCRdb to 2021 to 2024). For context, the study as a whole: SARS-CoV-2 positivity had been established in the convalescent patients by nasal swab PCR, and mild disease was recorded in roughly ten of these patients and severe disease in one. Six males and four females were included in the convalescent cohort, with two Hispanic individuals, seven Caucasians, two Asians and one multiracial person represented. Two doses of either the Pfizer-BioNTech BNT162b2 vaccine (n=8) or the Moderna mRNA-1273 vaccine (n=2) were administered to participants. Post-COVID blood samples were collected from convalescent patients a median of roughly 100 days after diagnosis, with a range of roughly 35 to 161 days. Post-vaccine blood samples were collected a median of about 11 weeks after the second vaccine dose, ranging from about 13 to 241 days. Overlapping spike peptide pools from SARS-CoV-2 and from the common cold coronaviruses HCoV-NL63, HCoV-OC43 and HCoV-229E were used as culture stimuli. As controls, cultures received a CEFX viral epitope pool (the positive control), an HIV-1 Nef peptide pool (the negative control), or no peptide at all. In 10 COVID-19 convalescent patients and a handful of infection-naive healthy vaccine recipients, researchers compared the spike-specific CD4+ TCR repertoire from before mRNA vaccination with the repertoire from after.

On the study overall, not on this receptor specifically: In convalescent patients, nearly all vaccine-specific clones (304 of 307) were found to be mono-reactive for SARS-CoV-2 spike rather than cross-reactive with common cold coronaviruses. In convalescent patients, a median roughly 88% of post-vaccine SARS-CoV-2-reactive clones were detected only after vaccination, suggesting vaccine-specific priming. Although the median number of SARS-CoV-2-reactive clonotypes went up from some 23 after infection to 38 after vaccination, the increase was not significant. The study included relatively few convalescent patients and did not analyze early timepoints after natural infection.

The material sequenced was CD4+ T cells from blood, cultured in vitro. The source of this sequence is a human donor who had recovered from COVID-19.

The CDR3 region: CATSDPKRREQFF. The DNA sequence follows: TGTGCCACCAGTGATCCCAAAAGGAGGGAGCAGTTCTTC. The chain couples TRBV24-1 to TRBJ2-1; the best D guess is TRBD2, with 5 bases matching. The trim is 3 bases for V and 10 bases for J, with a gap of 12 bases between the germline ends. The CDR3, from cysteine to phenylalanine, totals 13 residues. Only CDR3 DNA is held: 39 bases, read in frame from base 1. Looking up the germline V gene yields CDR1 KGHDR and CDR2 SFDVKD.